The clone carrying this T cell receptor beta chain was seen a handful of times. No antigen is known for it. The read terminates 3 residues ahead of where the CDR3 ends, so the germline J gene completes it. This CDR3 region has 14 residues. Trimming stripped 11 bases from V and 0 bases from J, with 16 bases between. Germline V gives CDR1 SNHLY, CDR2 FYNNEI. This entry comes from a study of T cell clonality in common variable immunodeficiency. Overall study results and limits: The cause of increased CVID clonality remains unclear without subpopulation sequencing. Reportedly, TCR beta sequences from common variable immunodeficiency showed fewer deletions and N-nucleotide insertions.

Control and CVID samples contributed equal amounts of genomic DNA. The protocol was immunoSEQ multiplex PCR, while the TCRdb copy is restricted to in-frame clones and leaves out a portion. The sample was found to contain tens of thousands of clones, and every one recurs. Blood samples were heparinized, about 4.5 to 9 ml per donor. V is TRBV2 and J is TRBJ1-2; D is possibly TRBD1 (5 bases). Sample: peripheral blood mononuclear cells. The receptor was derived from a person between 18 and 75 years old in good health. The CDR3 sequence: CAAQGHSSNYGYTF. The part of the CDR3 DNA that was read is TGTGCCGCCCAAGGACACTCCTCTAACTATGGC. The full variable domain, in which reference TRBV2 and TRBJ1-2 provide the parts outside the CDR3, is EPEVTQTPSHQVTQMGQEVILRCVPISNHLYFYWYRQILGQKVEFLVSFYNNEISEKSEIFDDQFSVERPDGSNFTLKIRSTKLEDSAMYFCAAQGHSSNYGYTFGSGTRLTVV.